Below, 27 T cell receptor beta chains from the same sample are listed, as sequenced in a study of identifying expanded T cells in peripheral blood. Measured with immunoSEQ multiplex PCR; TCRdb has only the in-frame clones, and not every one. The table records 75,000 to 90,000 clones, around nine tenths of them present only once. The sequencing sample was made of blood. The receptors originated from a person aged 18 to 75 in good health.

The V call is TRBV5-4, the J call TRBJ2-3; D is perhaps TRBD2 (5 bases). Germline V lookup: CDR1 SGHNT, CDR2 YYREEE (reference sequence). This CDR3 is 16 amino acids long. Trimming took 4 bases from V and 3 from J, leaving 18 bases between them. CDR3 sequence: CASSPRSAPGTDTQYF. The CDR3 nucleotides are TGTGCCAGCAGCCCCCGGTCAGCACCGGGGACAGATACGCAGTATTTT.

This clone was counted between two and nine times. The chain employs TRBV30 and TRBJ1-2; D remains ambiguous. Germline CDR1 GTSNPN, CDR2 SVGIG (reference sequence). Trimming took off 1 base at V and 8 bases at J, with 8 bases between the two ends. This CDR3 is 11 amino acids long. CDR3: CAWSDGVGYTF. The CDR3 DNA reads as TGTGCCTGGAGTGATGGGGTGGGCTACACCTTC.

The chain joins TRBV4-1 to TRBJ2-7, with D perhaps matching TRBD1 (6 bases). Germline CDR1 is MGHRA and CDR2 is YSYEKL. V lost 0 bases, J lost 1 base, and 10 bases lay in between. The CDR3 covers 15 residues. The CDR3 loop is CASSQEGASSYEQYF. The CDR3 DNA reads TGCGCCAGCAGCCAAGAGGGGGCAAGTTCCTACGAGCAGTACTTC.

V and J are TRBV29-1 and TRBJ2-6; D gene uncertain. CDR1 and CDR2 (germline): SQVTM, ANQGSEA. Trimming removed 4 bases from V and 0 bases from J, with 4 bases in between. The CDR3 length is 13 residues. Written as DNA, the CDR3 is TGCAGCGTTGGGAGCTCTGGGGCCAACGTCCTGACTTTC. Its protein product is CSVGSSGANVLTF.

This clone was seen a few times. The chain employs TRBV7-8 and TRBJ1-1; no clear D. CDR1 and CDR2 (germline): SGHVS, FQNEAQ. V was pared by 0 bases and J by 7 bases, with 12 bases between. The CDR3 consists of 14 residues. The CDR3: CASSLAEREYEAFF. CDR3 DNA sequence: TGTGCCAGCAGCTTAGCGGAGCGGGAATATGAAGCTTTCTTT.

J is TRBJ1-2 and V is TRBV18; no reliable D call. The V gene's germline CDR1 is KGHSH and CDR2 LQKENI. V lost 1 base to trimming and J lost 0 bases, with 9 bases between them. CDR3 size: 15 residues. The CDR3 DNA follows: TGTGCCAGCTCACCACTGACAAGCCCTAACTATGGCTACACCTTC. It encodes CASSPLTSPNYGYTF.

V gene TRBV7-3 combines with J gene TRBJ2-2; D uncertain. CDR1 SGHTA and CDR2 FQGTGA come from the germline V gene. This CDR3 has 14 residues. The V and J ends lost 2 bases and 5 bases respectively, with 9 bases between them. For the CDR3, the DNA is TGTGCCAGCAGCTTAGACCGGATGACCGGGGAGCTGTTTTTT. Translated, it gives CASSLDRMTGELFF.

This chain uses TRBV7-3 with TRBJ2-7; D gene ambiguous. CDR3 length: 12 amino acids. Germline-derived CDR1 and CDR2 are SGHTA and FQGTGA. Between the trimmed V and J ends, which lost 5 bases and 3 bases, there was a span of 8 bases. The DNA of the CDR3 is TGTGCCAGCAGCCGCTCCCGCTACGAGCAGTACTTC. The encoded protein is CASSRSRYEQYF.

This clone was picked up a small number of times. CDR3 region: CATEQGANQPQHF. CDR3 bases: TGTGCCACCGAACAGGGGGCCAATCAGCCCCAGCATTTT. The chain couples TRBV10-3 to TRBJ1-5, with TRBD1 identical over 9 bases. Trimming took 10 bases from V and 3 from J; bases not matched to a gene: 4. CDR3 length: 13 residues. Germline CDR1 reads ENHRY; CDR2 reads SYGVKD.

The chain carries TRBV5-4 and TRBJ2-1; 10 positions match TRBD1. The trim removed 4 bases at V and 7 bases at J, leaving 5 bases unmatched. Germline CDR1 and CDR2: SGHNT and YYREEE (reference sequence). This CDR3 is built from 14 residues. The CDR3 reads CASSPGTGVNEQFF. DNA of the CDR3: TGTGCCAGCAGCCCCGGGACAGGGGTGAATGAGCAGTTCTTC. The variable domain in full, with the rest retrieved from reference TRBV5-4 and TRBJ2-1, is ETGVTQSPTHLIKTRGQQVTLRCSSQSGHNTVSWYQQALGQGPQFIFQYYREEENGRGNFPPRFSGLQFPNYSSELNVNALELDDSALYLCASSPGTGVNEQFFGPGTRLTVL.

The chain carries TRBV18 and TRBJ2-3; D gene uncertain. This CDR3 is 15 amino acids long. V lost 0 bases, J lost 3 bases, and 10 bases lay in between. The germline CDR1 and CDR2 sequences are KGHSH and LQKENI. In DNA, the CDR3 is TGTGCCAGCTCACCACCGTACGGTGTAACAGATACGCAGTATTTT. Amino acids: CASSPPYGVTDTQYF. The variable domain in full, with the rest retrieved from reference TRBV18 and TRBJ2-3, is NAGVMQNPRHLVRRRGQEARLRCSPMKGHSHVYWYRQLPEEGLKFMVYLQKENIIDESGMPKERFSAEFPKEGPSILRIQQVVRGDSAAYFCASSPPYGVTDTQYFGPGTRLTVL.

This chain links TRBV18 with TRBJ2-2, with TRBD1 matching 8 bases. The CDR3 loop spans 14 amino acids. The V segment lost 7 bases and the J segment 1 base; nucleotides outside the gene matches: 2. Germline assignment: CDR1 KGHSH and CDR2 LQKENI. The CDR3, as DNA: TGTGCCAGCTTGGACAGGGAGAACACCGGGGAGCTGTTTTTT. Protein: CASLDRENTGELFF.

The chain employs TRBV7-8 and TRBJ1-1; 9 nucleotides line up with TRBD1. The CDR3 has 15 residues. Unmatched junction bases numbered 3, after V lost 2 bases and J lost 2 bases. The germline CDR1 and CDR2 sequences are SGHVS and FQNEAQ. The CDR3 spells CASSLPGQGNTEAFF. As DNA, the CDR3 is TGTGCCAGCAGCTTACCGGGACAGGGAAACACTGAAGCTTTCTTT.

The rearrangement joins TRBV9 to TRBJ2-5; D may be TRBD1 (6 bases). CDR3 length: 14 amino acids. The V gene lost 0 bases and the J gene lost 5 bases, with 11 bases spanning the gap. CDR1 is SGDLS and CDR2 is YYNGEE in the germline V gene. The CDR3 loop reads CASSVVGQGETQYF. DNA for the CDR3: TGTGCCAGCAGCGTAGTAGGGCAGGGGGAGACCCAGTACTTC.

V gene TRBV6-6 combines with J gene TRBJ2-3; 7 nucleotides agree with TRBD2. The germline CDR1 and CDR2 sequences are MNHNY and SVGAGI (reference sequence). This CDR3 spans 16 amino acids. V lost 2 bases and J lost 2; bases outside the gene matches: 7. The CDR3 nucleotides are TGTGCCAGCAGTTACCTAAGAGCGGGGAACACAGATACGCAGTATTTT. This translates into CASSYLRAGNTDTQYF.

CDR3 coding DNA: TGTGCCAGTATCTGGGGCGGGGGGGCGTCAGATACGCAGTATTTT. Translating gives CASIWGGGASDTQYF. The chain uses TRBV6-6 and TRBJ2-3, with 9 bases identical to TRBD2. The CDR3 consists of 15 residues. Germline CDR1 and CDR2: MNHNY and SVGAGI (reference sequence). V dropped 9 bases and J dropped 4; count of bases not matched to a gene: 11.

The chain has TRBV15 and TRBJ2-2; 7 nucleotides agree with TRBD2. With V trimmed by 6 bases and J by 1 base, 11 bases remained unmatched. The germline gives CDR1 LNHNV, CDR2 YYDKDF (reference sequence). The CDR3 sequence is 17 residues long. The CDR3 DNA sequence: TGTGCCACCAGGTCCAGGGAGGGTAGGGGGAACACCGGGGAGCTGTTTTTT. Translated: CATRSREGRGNTGELFF.

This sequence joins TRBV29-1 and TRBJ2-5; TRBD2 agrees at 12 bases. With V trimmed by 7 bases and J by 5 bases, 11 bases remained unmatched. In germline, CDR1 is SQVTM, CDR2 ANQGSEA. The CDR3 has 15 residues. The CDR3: CSEVLAGGIGETQYF. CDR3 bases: TGCAGCGAGGTGCTAGCGGGGGGGATCGGGGAGACCCAGTACTTC.

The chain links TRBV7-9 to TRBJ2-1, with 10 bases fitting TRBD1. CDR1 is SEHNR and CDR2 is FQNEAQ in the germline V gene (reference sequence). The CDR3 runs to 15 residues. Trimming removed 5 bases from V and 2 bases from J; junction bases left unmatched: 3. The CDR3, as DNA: TGTGCCAGCAGCGCGACAGGGGGCCCCTACAATGAGCAGTTCTTC. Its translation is CASSATGGPYNEQFF.

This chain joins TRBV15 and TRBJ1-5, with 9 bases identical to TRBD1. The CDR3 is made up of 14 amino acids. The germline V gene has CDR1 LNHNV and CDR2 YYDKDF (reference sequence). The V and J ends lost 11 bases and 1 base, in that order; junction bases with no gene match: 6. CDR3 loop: CAAGTGRSNQPQHF. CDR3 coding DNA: TGTGCCGCGGGGACAGGGAGGAGCAATCAGCCCCAGCATTTT.

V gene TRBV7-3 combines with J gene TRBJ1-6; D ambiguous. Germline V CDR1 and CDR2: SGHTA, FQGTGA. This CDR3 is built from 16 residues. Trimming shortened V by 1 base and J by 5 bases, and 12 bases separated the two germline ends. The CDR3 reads CASSLNGDLNNSPLHF. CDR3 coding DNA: TGTGCCAGCAGCTTAAATGGGGATTTAAATAATTCACCCCTCCACTTT.

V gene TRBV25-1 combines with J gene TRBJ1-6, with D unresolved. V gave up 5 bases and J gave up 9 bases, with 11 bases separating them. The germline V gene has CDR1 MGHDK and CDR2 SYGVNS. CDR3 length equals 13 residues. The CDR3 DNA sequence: TGTGCCAGCAGTTTCGGTGGGGTTTCACCCCTCCACTTT. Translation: CASSFGGVSPLHF.

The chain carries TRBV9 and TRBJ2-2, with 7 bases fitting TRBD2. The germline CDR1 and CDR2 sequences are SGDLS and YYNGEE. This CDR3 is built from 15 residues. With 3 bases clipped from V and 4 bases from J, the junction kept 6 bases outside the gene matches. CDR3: CASSGQLASTGELFF. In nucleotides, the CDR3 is TGTGCCAGCAGCGGTCAACTAGCGAGCACCGGGGAGCTGTTTTTT.

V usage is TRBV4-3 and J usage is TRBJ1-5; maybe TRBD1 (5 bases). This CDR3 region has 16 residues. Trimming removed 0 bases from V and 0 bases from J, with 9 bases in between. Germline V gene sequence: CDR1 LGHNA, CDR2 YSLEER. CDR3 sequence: CASSQDSRGSNQPQHF. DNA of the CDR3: TGCGCCAGCAGCCAAGATAGTAGGGGTAGCAATCAGCCCCAGCATTTT.

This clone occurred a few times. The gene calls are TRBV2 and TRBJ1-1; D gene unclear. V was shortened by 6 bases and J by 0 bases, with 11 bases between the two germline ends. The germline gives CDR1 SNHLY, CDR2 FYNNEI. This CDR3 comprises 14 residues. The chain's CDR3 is CASSVDSMNTEAFF. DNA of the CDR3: TGTGCCAGCAGCGTTGATTCCATGAACACTGAAGCTTTCTTT.

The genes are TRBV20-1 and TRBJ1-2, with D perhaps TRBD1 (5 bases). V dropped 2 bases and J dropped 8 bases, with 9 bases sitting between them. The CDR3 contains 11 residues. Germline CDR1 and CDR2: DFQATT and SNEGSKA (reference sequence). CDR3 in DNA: TGCAGTGCTAGAAGGGGAAGGGGCTACACCTTC. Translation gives CSARRGRGYTF.

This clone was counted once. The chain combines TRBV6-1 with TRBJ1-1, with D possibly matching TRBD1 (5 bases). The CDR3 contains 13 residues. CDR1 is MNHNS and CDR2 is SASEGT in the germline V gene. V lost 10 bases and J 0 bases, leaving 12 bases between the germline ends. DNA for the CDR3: TGTGCCACCAAGGACACCATGAACACTGAAGCTTTCTTT. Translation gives CATKDTMNTEAFF.